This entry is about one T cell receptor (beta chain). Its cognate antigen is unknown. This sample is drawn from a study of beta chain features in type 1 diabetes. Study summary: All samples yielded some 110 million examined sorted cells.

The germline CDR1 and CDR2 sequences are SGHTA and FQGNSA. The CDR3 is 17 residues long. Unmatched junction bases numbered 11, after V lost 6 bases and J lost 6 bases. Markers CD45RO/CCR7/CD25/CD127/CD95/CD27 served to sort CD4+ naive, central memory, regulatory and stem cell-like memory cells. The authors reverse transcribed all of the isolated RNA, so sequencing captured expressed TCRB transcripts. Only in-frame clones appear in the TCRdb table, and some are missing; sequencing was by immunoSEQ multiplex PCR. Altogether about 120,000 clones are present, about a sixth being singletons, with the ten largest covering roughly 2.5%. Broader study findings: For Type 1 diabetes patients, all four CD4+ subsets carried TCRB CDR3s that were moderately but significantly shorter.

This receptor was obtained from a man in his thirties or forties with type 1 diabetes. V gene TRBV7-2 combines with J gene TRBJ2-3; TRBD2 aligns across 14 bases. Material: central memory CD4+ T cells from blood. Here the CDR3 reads CASRSPGLAGARDTQYF. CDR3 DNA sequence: TGTGCCAGCAGATCACCGGGACTAGCGGGGGCCAGGGATACGCAGTATTTT.